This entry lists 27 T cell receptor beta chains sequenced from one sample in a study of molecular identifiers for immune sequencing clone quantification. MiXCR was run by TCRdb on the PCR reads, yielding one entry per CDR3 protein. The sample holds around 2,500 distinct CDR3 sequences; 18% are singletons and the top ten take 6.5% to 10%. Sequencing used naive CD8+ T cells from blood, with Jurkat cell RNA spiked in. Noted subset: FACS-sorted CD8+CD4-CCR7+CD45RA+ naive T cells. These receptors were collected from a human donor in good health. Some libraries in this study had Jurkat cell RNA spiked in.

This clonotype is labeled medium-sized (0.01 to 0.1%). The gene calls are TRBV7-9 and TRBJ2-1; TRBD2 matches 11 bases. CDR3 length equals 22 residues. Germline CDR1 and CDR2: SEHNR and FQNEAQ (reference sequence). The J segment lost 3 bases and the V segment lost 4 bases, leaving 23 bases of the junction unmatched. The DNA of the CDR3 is TGTGCCAGCAGCTCCTCCATAGGGGGGACAGGGACTAGCGGAGGGGGCTACAATGAGCAGTTCTTC. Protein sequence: CASSSSIGGTGTSGGGYNEQFF.

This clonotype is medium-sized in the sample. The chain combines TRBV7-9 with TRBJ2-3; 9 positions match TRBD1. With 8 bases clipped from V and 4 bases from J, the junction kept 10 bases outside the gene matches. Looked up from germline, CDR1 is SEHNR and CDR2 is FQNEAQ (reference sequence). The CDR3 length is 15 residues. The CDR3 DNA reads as TGTGCCAGCCAACCGGGACAGGGAGCTCCAGATACGCAGTATTTT. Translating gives CASQPGQGAPDTQYF.

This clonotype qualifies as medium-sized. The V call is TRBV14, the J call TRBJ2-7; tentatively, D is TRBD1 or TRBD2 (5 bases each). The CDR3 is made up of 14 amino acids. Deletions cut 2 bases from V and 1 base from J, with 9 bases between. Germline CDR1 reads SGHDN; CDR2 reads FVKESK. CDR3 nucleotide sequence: TGTGCCAGCAGCCAATGGGACGGTTCCTACGAGCAGTACTTC. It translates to CASSQWDGSYEQYF.

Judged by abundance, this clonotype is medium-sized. The CDR3: CASSLGNRAHEQFF. CDR3 DNA sequence: TGTGCCAGCAGCTTGGGGAACCGGGCCCATGAGCAGTTCTTC. The V call is TRBV5-6, the J call TRBJ2-1; no firm D call. CDR1 and CDR2 (germline): SGHDT, YYEEEE. The germline V and J ends were trimmed by 0 bases and 8 bases, with 12 bases remaining between them. The CDR3 extends over 14 amino acids.

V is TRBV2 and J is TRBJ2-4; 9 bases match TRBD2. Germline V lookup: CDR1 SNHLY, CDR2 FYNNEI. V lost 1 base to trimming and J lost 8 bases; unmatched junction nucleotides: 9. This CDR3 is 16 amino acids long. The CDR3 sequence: CASSEVSPSGIYIQYF. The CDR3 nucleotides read TGTGCCAGCAGTGAAGTAAGCCCTAGCGGGATTTACATTCAGTACTTC.

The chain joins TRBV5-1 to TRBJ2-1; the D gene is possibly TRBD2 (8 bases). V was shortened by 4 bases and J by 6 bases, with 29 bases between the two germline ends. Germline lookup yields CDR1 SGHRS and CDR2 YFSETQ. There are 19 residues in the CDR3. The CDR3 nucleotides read TGCGCCAGCAGCCCGACAGGGACACGGTTCCGGACTAGCATCAATGAGCAGTTCTTC. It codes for CASSPTGTRFRTSINEQFF.

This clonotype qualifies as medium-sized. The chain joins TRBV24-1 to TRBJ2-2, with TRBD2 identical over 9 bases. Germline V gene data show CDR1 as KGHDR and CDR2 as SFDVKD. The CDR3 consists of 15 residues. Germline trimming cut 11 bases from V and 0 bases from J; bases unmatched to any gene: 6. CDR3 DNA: TGTGCCAAGCGACTAGCGGAGACGAACACCGGGGAGCTGTTTTTT. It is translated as CAKRLAETNTGELFF.

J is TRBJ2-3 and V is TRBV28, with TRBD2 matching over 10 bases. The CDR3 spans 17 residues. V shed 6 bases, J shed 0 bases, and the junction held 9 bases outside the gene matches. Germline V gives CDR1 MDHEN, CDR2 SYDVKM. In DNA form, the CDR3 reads TGTGCCAGCAGACCGACTAGCGGGCGACCTAGCACAGATACGCAGTATTTT. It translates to CASRPTSGRPSTDTQYF.

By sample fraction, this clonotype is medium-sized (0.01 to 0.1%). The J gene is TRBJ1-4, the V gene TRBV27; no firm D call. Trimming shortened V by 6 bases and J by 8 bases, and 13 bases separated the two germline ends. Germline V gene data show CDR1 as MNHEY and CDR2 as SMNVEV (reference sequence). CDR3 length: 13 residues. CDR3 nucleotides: TGTGCCAGCAGAGGCCTGCTCTTCGAAAAACTGTTTTTT. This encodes CASRGLLFEKLFF.

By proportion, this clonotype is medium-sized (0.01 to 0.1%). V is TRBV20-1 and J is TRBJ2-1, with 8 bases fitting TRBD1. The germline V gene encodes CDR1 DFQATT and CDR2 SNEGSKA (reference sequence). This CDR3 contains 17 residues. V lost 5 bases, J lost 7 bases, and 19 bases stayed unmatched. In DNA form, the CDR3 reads TGCAGTGCTCCTCCATACGGGACAGGAGCGTTAAGGAATGAGCAGTTCTTC. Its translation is CSAPPYGTGALRNEQFF.

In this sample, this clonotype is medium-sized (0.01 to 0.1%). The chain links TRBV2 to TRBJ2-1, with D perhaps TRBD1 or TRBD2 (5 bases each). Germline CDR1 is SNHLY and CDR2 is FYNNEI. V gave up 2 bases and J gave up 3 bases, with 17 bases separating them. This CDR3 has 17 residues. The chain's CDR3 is CASSELFSRDHYNEQFF. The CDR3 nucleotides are TGTGCCAGCAGTGAACTTTTTTCCCGGGACCACTACAATGAGCAGTTCTTC. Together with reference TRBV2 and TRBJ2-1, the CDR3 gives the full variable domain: EPEVTQTPSHQVTQMGQEVILRCVPISNHLYFYWYRQILGQKVEFLVSFYNNEISEKSEIFDDQFSVERPDGSNFTLKIRSTKLEDSAMYFCASSELFSRDHYNEQFFGPGTRLTVL.

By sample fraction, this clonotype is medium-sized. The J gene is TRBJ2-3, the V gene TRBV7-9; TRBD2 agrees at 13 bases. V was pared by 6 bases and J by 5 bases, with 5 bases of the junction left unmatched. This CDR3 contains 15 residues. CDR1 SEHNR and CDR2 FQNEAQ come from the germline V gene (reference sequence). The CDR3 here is CASSPRTSGRDTQYF. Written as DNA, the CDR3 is TGTGCCAGCAGTCCCCGGACTAGCGGGAGAGATACGCAGTATTTT.

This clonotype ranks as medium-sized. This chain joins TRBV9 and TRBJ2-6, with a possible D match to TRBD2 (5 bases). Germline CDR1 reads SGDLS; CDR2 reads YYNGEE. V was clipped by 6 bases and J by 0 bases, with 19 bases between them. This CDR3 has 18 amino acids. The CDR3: CASTPSGRTISGANVLTF. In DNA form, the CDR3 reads TGTGCCAGCACCCCGAGCGGCAGGACCATCTCTGGGGCCAACGTCCTGACTTTC.

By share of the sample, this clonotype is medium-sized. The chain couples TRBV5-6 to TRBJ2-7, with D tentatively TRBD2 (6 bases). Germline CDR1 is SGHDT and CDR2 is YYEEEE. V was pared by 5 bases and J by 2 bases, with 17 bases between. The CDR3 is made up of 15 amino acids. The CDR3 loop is CASSLGLGGAYEQYF. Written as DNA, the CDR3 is TGTGCCAGCAGTTTAGGACTGGGGGGAGCCTACGAGCAGTACTTC.

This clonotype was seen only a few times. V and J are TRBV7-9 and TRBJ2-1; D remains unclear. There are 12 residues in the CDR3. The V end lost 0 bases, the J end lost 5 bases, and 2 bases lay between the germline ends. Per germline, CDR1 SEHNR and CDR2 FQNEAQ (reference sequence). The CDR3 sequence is CASSLADNEQFF. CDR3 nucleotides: TGTGCCAGCAGCTTAGCGGACAATGAGCAGTTCTTC.

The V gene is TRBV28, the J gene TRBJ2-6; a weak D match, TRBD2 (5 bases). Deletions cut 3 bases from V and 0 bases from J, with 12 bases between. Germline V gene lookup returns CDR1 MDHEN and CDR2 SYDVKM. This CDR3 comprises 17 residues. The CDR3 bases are TGTGCCAGCAGTTTTGAAGCGGAGAGCTCTGGGGCCAACGTCCTGACTTTC. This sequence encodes CASSFEAESSGANVLTF. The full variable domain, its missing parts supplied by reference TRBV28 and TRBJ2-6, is DVKVTQSSRYLVKRTGEKVFLECVQDMDHENMFWYRQDPGLGLRLIYFSYDVKMKEKGDIPEGYSVSREKKERFSLILESASTNQTSMYLCASSFEAESSGANVLTFGAGSRLTVL.

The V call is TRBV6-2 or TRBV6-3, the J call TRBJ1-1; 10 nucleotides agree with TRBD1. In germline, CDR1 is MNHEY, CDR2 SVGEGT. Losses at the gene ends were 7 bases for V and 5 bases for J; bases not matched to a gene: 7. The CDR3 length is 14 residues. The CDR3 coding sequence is TGTGCCAGCACCTCGGGACAGGGGTTAACTGAAGCTTTCTTT. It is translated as CASTSGQGLTEAFF.

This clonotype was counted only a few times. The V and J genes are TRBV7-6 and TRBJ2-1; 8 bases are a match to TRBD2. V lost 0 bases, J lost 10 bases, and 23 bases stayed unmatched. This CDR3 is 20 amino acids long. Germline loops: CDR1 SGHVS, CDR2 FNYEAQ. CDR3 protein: CASSLAQTFGGRLGSGEQFF. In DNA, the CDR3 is TGTGCCAGCAGCTTAGCGCAGACATTTGGCGGGAGGCTGGGGAGTGGGGAGCAGTTCTTC.

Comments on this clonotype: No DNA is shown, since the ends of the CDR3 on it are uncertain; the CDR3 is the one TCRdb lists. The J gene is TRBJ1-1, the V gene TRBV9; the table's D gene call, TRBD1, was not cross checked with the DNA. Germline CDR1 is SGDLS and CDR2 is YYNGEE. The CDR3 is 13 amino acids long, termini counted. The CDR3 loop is CASSVAGGTEALF.

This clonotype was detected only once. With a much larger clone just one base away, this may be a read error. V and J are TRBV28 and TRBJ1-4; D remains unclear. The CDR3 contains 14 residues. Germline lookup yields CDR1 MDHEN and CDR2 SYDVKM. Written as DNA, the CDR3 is TGTGCCGGCAGTGGACGGCGGGTATATTCGGGACTGTTTTTT. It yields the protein CAGSGRRVYSGLFF. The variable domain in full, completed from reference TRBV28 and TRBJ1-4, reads DVKVTQSSRYLVKRTGEKVFLECVQDMDHENMFWYRQDPGLGLRLIYFSYDVKMKEKGDIPEGYSVSREKKERFSLILESASTNQTSMYLCAGSGRRVYSGLFFGSGTQLSVL.

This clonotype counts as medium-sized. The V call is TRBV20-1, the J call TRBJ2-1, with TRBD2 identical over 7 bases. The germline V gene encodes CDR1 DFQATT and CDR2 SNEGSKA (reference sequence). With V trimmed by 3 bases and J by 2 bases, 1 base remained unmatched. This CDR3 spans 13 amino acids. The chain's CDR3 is CSASLAAYNEQFF. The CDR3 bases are TGCAGTGCTAGCCTAGCGGCCTACAATGAGCAGTTCTTC.

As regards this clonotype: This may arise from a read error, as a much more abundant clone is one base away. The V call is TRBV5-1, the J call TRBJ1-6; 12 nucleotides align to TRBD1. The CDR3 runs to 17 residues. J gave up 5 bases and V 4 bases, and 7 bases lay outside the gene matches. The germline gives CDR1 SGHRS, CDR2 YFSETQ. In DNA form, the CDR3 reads TGCGCCAGCAGCCAGGGACAGGGGGCCTTCCATAATTCACCCCTCCACTTT. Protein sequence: CASSQGQGAFHNSPLHF.

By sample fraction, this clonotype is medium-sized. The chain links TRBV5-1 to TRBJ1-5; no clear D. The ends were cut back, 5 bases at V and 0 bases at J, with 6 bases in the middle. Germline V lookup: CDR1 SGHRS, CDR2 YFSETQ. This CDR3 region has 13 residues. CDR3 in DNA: TGCGCCAGCAGACGAGGTAGCAATCAGCCCCAGCATTTT. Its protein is CASRRGSNQPQHF.

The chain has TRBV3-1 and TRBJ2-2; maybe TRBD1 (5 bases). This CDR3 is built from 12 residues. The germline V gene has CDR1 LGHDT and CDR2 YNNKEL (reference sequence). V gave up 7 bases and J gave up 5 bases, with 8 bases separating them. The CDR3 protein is CASKGLTGELFF. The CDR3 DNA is TGTGCCAGCAAGGGGCTTACCGGGGAGCTGTTTTTT.

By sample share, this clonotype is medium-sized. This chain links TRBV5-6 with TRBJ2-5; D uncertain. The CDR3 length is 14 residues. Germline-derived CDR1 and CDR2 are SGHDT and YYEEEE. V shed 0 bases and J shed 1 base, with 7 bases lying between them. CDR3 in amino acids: CASSLGALQETQYF. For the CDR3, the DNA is TGTGCCAGCAGCTTGGGGGCGCTCCAAGAGACCCAGTACTTC.

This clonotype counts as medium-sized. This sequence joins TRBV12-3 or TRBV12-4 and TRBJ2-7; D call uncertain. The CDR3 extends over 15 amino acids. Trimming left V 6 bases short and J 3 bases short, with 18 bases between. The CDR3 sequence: CASRKSGLPFYEQYF. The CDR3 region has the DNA TGTGCCAGCAGAAAGTCCGGTCTACCATTCTACGAGCAGTACTTC.

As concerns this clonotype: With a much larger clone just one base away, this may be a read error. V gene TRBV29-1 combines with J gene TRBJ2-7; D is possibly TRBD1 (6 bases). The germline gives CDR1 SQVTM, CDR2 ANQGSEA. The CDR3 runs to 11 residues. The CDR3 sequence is CGVQGVREQYF. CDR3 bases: TGCGGCGTACAGGGTGTTAGAGAGCAGTACTTC.